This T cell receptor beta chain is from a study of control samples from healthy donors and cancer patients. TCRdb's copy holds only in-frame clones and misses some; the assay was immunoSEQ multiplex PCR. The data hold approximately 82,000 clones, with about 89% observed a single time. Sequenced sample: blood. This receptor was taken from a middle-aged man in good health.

The chain's CDR3 is CASSSDRGGGNTIYF. CDR3 bases: TGCGCCAGCAGCTCCGACAGGGGAGGTGGAAACACCATATATTTT. The genes are TRBV5-1 and TRBJ1-3; 8 nucleotides agree with TRBD1. CDR1 SGHRS and CDR2 YFSETQ come from the germline V gene. The trim removed 3 bases at V and 3 bases at J, leaving 5 bases unmatched. The length of the CDR3 is 15 residues.